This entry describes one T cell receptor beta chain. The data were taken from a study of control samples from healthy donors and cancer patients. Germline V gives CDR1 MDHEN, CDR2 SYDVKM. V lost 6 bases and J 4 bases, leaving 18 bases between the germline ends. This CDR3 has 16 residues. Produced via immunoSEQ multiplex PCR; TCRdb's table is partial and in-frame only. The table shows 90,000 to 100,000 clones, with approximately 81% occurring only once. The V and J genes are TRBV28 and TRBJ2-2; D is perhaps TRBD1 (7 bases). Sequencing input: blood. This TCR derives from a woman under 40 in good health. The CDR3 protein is CASSTRGKAGTGELFF. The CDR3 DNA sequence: TGTGCCAGCAGCACCAGGGGGAAAGCGGGCACCGGGGAGCTGTTTTTT.